The rows below give T cell receptor beta chains drawn from one sample of a study of shared clonotypes between healthy human individuals. Data came from immunoSEQ multiplex PCR; TCRdb stores just in-frame clones and leaves some out. Here the sample spans about 680,000 clones, 60% to 75% being singletons. The sequenced sample consisted of memory CD4+ T cells sorted from blood. The receptors derive from a woman in her thirties in good health. CDR3s include the opening cysteine and the closing phenylalanine or tryptophan. Each record gives: CDR3 length, clone size, V gene, D gene, J gene, CDR3 protein, CDR3 DNA. A D gene is named only where the DNA matches it firmly. Clone size is stated in some rows and not others, as once, few, many or a class when expanded.

>13|.|TRBV29-1|.|TRBJ1-2
CSVDSQGLYGYTF
TGCAGCGTTGACTCGCAGGGACTCTATGGCTACACCTTC
>14|once|TRBV5-1|.|TRBJ1-1
CASSNGDGNTEAFF
TGCGCCAGCAGTAACGGGGACGGGAACACTGAAGCTTTCTTT
>16|.|TRBV5-1|TRBD1|TRBJ2-2
CASSWAGTGITGELFF
TGCGCCAGCAGCTGGGCCGGGACAGGGATTACCGGGGAGCTGTTTTTT
>14|.|TRBV19|.|TRBJ1-1
CASSIWGARTEAFF
TGTGCCAGTAGTATTTGGGGGGCCCGGACTGAAGCTTTCTTT
>13|medium-sized|TRBV27|TRBD2|TRBJ2-1
CASSPSGSDEQFF
TGTGCCAGCAGTCCTAGCGGGTCTGATGAGCAGTTCTTC
>14|few|TRBV28|.|TRBJ1-1
CASSLQNSLTEAFF
TGTGCCAGCAGTTTGCAGAACAGTCTTACTGAAGCTTTCTTT
>14|.|TRBV19|TRBD1|TRBJ2-3
CASNSRGLSDTQYF
TGTGCCAGTAACTCCAGGGGGCTATCAGATACGCAGTATTTT
>15|.|TRBV18|.|TRBJ2-2
CASSPLQGRTGELFF
TGTGCCAGCTCACCGTTACAGGGGAGGACCGGGGAGCTGTTTTTT
>16|once|TRBV2|.|TRBJ2-3
CASSVRRDLSTDTQYF
TGTGCCAGCAGTGTAAGGAGGGACCTTAGCACAGATACGCAGTATTTT
>14|.|TRBV29-1|.|TRBJ1-1
CSVEPKSGNTEAFF
TGCAGCGTTGAACCGAAGAGCGGAAACACTGAAGCTTTCTTT
>14|.|TRBV6-5|.|TRBJ1-5
CASRRGQGGQPQHF
TGTGCCAGCAGGCGGGGTCAGGGTGGTCAGCCCCAGCATTTT
>19|.|TRBV28|TRBD2|TRBJ2-1
CASSFQPRISGRNYNEQFF
TGTGCCAGCAGTTTCCAACCTCGCATCAGCGGGAGGAACTACAATGAGCAGTTCTTC
>12|few|TRBV7-8|.|TRBJ1-1
CASSRWDTEAFF
TGTGCCAGCAGTAGGTGGGACACTGAAGCTTTCTTT
>14|.|TRBV10-3|.|TRBJ2-5
CAISERGIGETQYF
TGTGCCATCAGCGAGAGAGGGATTGGAGAGACCCAGTACTTC
>14|.|TRBV5-1|TRBD2|TRBJ2-7
CASRGAGSYYEQYF
TGCGCCAGCCGGGGAGCGGGAAGCTACTACGAGCAGTACTTC
>13|.|TRBV29-1|TRBD2|TRBJ2-3
CSGEGSGTDTQYF
TGCAGCGGGGAGGGGTCGGGCACAGATACGCAGTATTTT
>15|.|TRBV19|.|TRBJ1-1
CASISNPRTAAEAFF
TGTGCCAGTATTTCCAACCCTCGGACAGCAGCTGAAGCTTTCTTT
>15|.|TRBV11-2|.|TRBJ1-1
CASSSLGAGNTEAFF
TGTGCCAGCAGCTCGTTGGGCGCAGGGAACACTGAAGCTTTCTTT
>16|.|TRBV11-2|.|TRBJ2-7
CASSLGAGSGSYEQYF
TGTGCCAGCAGCTTAGGGGCCGGGAGCGGCTCCTACGAGCAGTACTTC
>14|.|TRBV19|.|TRBJ1-2
CASSIWSSANGYTF
TGTGCCAGTAGTATTTGGTCCTCGGCGAATGGCTACACCTTC
>15|.|TRBV6-6|TRBD1|TRBJ1-2
CASVPSGTGTYGYTF
TGTGCCAGCGTTCCTTCCGGGACAGGCACTTATGGCTACACCTTC
>16|few|TRBV10-3|.|TRBJ2-7
CAIRGGETGKSYEQYF
TGTGCCATCAGGGGGGGAGAGACAGGGAAGTCCTACGAGCAGTACTTC
>14|.|TRBV5-1|TRBD2|TRBJ2-1
CASSLGLARNEQFF
TGCGCCAGCAGCTTGGGACTAGCTCGCAATGAGCAGTTCTTC
>11|.|TRBV5-4|.|TRBJ2-7
CASSSGGEQYF
TGTGCCAGCAGCTCCGGGGGTGAGCAGTACTTC
>15|few|TRBV19|.|TRBJ1-5
CASSMEAGPGQPQHF
TGTGCCAGTAGTATGGAGGCGGGTCCGGGTCAGCCCCAGCATTTT
>15|.|TRBV19|.|TRBJ2-1
CASTHRSRSYNEQFF
TGTGCCAGTACGCATCGGAGTCGCTCCTACAATGAGCAGTTCTTC
>15|.|TRBV19|.|TRBJ1-5
CASSPPGRANQPQHF
TGTGCCAGTAGCCCCCCGGGGAGGGCCAATCAGCCCCAGCATTTT
>13|few|TRBV30|.|TRBJ1-2
CAWSRTLSTGYTF
TGTGCCTGGAGTAGAACTCTTTCCACGGGCTACACCTTC
>17|.|TRBV5-5|.|TRBJ1-3
CASSLGFGGREGNTIYF
TGTGCCAGCAGCTTGGGTTTCGGGGGGCGAGAGGGAAACACCATATATTTT
>16|few|TRBV27|.|TRBJ1-5
CASSKGPTWVNQPQHF
TGTGCCAGCAGCAAAGGGCCCACGTGGGTAAATCAGCCCCAGCATTTT
>15|.|TRBV11-2|.|TRBJ2-3
CASSLQPGSTDTQYF
TGTGCCAGCAGCTTACAGCCAGGAAGCACAGATACGCAGTATTTT
>13|.|TRBV27|.|TRBJ1-4
CASSRATNEKLFF
TGTGCCAGCAGTCGCGCAACTAATGAAAAACTGTTTTTT
>12|.|TRBV2|.|TRBJ2-7
CASRDNSYEQYF
TGTGCCAGTCGGGACAACTCCTACGAGCAGTACTTC
>18|.|TRBV11-2|.|TRBJ1-3
CASSLLVGGRSSGNTIYF
TGTGCCAGCAGCTTGCTTGTTGGGGGTCGAAGCTCTGGAAACACCATATATTTT
>14|few|TRBV19|TRBD1|TRBJ1-2
CASSSTRRGLGYTF
TGTGCCAGTAGTTCAACGCGCAGGGGGCTTGGCTACACCTTC
>11|.|TRBV4-1|.|TRBJ1-2
CASSQLSGYTF
TGCGCCAGCAGCCAGCTTAGTGGCTACACCTTC
>14|.|TRBV2|.|TRBJ2-2
CASSESWGLGELFF
TGTGCCAGCAGTGAATCATGGGGTCTCGGGGAGCTGTTTTTT
>13|many|TRBV6-1|.|TRBJ1-5
CASREAPNQPQHF
TGTGCCAGCAGGGAGGCGCCCAATCAGCCCCAGCATTTT
>13|.|TRBV19|TRBD1|TRBJ1-1
CASSTGQGFEAFF
TGTGCCAGTAGTACCGGACAGGGGTTTGAAGCTTTCTTT
>14|.|TRBV7-9|.|TRBJ1-2
CASSAAGTPSGYTF
TGTGCCAGCAGCGCTGCCGGGACACCCAGCGGCTACACCTTC
>15|.|TRBV4-2|TRBD2|TRBJ2-7
CASSPRETSDYEQYF
TGTGCCAGCAGCCCTCGAGAGACTAGCGACTACGAGCAGTACTTC
>15|.|TRBV14|.|TRBJ1-5
CASSQNLFGTQPQHF
TGTGCCAGCAGCCAAAACCTTTTTGGAACTCAGCCCCAGCATTTT
>14|.|TRBV9|.|TRBJ1-2
CASSIGQTDYGYTF
TGTGCCAGCAGCATTGGACAGACTGACTATGGCTACACCTTC
>12|.|TRBV2|.|TRBJ2-1
CASNEGFNEQFF
TGTGCCAGCAACGAGGGGTTTAATGAGCAGTTCTTC
>14|.|TRBV28|TRBD1|TRBJ1-5
CASSRDRGHQPQHF
TGTGCCAGCAGTCGGGACAGGGGGCATCAGCCCCAGCATTTT
>15|.|TRBV27|.|TRBJ1-3
CASSSTRGSGNTIYF
TGTGCCAGCAGTTCCACCAGGGGTTCCGGAAACACCATATATTTT
>13|many|TRBV5-4|TRBD2|TRBJ2-7
CASSPGLAIEQYF
TGTGCCAGCAGCCCTGGACTAGCGATCGAGCAGTACTTC
>15|.|TRBV28|TRBD1|TRBJ1-4
CASSPLTGGNEKLFF
TGTGCCAGCAGCCCCCTTACAGGGGGCAATGAAAAACTGTTTTTT
>16|.|TRBV11-3|TRBD2|TRBJ2-3
CASSLGSGTSTDTQYF
TGTGCCAGCAGCTTAGGGAGCGGGACTAGCACAGATACGCAGTATTTT
>16|.|TRBV30|.|TRBJ2-5
CAWSVSYGPGTETQYF
TGTGCCTGGAGTGTAAGTTACGGGCCAGGCACAGAGACCCAGTACTTC
>14|.|TRBV5-1|.|TRBJ2-1
CASSAGSGFNEQFF
TGCGCCAGCAGCGCGGGGAGTGGATTCAATGAGCAGTTCTTC